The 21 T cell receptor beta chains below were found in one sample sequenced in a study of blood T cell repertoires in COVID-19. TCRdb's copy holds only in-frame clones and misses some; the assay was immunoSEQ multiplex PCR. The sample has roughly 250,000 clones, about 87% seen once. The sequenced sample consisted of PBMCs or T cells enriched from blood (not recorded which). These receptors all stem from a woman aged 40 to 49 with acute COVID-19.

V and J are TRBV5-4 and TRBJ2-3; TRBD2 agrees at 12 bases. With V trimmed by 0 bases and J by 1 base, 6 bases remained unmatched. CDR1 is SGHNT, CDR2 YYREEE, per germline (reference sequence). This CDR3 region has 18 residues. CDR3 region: CASSLGRGTSGRTDTQYF. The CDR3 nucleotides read TGTGCCAGCAGCTTGGGGCGCGGGACTAGCGGGCGCACAGATACGCAGTATTTT.

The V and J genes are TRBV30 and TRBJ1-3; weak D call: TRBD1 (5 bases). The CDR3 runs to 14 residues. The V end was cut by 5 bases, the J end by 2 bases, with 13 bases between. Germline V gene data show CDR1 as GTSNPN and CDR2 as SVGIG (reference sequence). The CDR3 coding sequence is TGTGCCTGGGGGTGGAAAGGGGCTGGAAACACCATATATTTT. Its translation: CAWGWKGAGNTIYF.

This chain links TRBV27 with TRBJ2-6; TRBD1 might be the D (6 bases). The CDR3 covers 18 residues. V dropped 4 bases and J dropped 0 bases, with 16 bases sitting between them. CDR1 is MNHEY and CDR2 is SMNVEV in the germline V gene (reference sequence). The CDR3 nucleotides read TGTGCCAGCAGTTCCCCTTCGGACAGTAGCTCTGGGGCCAACGTCCTGACTTTC. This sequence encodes CASSSPSDSSSGANVLTF. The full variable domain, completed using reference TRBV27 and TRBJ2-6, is EAQVTQNPRYLITVTGKKLTVTCSQNMNHEYMSWYRQDPGLGLRQIYYSMNVEVTDKGDVPEGYKVSRKEKRNFPLILESPSPNQTSLYFCASSSPSDSSSGANVLTFGAGSRLTVL.

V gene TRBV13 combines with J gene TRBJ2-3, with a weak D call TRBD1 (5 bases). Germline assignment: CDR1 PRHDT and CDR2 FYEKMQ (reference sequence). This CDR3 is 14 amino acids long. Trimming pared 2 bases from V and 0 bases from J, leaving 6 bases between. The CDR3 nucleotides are TGTGCCAGCAGCTTACCAGGGAGCACAGATACGCAGTATTTT. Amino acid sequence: CASSLPGSTDTQYF.

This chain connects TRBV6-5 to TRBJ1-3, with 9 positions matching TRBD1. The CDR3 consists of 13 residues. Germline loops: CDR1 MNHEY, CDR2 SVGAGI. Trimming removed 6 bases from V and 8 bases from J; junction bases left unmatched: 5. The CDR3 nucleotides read TGTGCCAGCAGGCTGGACAGGGGACACACCATATATTTT. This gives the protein CASRLDRGHTIYF.

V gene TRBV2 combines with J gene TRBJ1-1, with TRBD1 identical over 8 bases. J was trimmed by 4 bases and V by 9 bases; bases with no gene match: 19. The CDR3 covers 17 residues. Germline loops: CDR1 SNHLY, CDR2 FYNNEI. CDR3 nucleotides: TGTGCCAGAGAAGTAGTTACAGGGGGACGCACGGCCACTGAAGCTTTCTTT. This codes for CAREVVTGGRTATEAFF.

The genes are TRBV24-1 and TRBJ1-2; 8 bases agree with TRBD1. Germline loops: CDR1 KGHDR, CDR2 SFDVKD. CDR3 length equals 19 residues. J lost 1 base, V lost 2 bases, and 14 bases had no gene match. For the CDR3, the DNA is TGTGCCACCAGTGATTCCTACCCGCAGGGGGCAACCGGTAACTATGGCTACACCTTC. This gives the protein CATSDSYPQGATGNYGYTF.

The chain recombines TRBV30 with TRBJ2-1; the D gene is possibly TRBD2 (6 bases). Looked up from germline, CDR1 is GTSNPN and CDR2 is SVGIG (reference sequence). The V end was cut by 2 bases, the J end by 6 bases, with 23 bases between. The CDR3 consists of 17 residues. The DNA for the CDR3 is TGTGCCTGGAGTCCATACCTGGGGACTGCGAACCTCAATGAGCAGTTCTTC. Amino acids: CAWSPYLGTANLNEQFF.

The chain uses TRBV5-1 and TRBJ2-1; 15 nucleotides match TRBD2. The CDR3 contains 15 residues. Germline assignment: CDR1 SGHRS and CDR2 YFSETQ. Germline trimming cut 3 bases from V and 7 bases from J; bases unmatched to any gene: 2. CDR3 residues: CASSWGLAGGNEQFF. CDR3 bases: TGCGCCAGCAGCTGGGGACTAGCGGGAGGAAATGAGCAGTTCTTC.

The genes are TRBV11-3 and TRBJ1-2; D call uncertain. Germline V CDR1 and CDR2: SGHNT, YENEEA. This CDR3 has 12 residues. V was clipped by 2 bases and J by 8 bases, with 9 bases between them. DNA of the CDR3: TGTGCCAGCAGCTTAATGTCACGGGGCTACACCTTC. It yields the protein CASSLMSRGYTF.

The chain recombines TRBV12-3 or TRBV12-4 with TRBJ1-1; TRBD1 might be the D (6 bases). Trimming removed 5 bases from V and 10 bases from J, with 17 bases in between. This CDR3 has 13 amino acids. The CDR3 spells CASSLQGLGRAFF. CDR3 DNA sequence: TGTGCCAGCAGTCTACAGGGATTGGGGCGAGCTTTCTTT.

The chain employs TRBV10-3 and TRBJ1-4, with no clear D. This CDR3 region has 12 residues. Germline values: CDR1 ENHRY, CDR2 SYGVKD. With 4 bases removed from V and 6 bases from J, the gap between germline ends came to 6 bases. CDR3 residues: CAISGPDEKLFF. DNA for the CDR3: TGTGCCATCAGTGGTCCGGATGAAAAACTGTTTTTT.

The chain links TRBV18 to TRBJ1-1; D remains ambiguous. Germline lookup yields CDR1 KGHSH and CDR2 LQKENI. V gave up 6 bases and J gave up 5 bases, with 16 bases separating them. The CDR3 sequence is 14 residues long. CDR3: CASSAGPTETEAFF. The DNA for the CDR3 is TGTGCCAGCTCTGCAGGTCCCACCGAGACTGAAGCTTTCTTT.

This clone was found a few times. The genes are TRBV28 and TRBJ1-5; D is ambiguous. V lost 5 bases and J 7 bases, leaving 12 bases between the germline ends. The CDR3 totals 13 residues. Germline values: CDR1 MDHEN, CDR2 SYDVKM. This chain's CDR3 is CASSDIIRQPQHF. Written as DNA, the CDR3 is TGTGCCAGCAGTGACATCATCCGGCAGCCCCAGCATTTT.

The CDR3: CASSEVSGDPQHF. CDR3 DNA sequence: TGTGCCAGCAGTGAAGTTTCAGGGGACCCCCAGCATTTT. The chain is built from TRBV6-1 and TRBJ1-5, with a tentative D call TRBD1 (6 bases). The CDR3 length is 13 residues. Per germline, CDR1 MNHNS and CDR2 SASEGT. V was shortened by 1 base and J by 10 bases, with 11 bases between the two germline ends.

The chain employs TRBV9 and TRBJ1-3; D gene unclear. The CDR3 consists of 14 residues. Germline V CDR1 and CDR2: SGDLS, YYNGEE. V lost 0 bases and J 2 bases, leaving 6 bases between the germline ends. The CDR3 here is CASSVEAAGNTIYF. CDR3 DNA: TGTGCCAGCAGCGTAGAGGCGGCTGGAAACACCATATATTTT. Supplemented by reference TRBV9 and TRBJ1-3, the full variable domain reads DSGVTQTPKHLITATGQRVTLRCSPRSGDLSVYWYQQSLDQGLQFLIQYYNGEERAKGNILERFSAQQFPDLHSELNLSSLELGDSALYFCASSVEAAGNTIYFGEGSWLTVV.

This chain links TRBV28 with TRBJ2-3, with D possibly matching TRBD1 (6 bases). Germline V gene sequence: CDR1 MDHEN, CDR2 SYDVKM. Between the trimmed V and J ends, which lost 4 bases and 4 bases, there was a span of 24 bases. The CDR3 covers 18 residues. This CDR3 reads CASSWTQEGRGAADTQYF. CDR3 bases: TGTGCCAGCAGTTGGACACAAGAGGGCAGGGGAGCCGCAGATACGCAGTATTTT. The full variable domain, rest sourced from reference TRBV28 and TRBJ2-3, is DVKVTQSSRYLVKRTGEKVFLECVQDMDHENMFWYRQDPGLGLRLIYFSYDVKMKEKGDIPEGYSVSREKKERFSLILESASTNQTSMYLCASSWTQEGRGAADTQYFGPGTRLTVL.

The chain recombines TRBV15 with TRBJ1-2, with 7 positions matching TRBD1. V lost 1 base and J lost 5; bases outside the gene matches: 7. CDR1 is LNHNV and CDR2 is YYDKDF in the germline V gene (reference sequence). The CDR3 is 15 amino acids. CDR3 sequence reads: CATSRGQGVTYGYTF. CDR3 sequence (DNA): TGTGCCACCAGCAGAGGGCAGGGGGTCACATATGGCTACACCTTC.

The CDR3 DNA reads TGTGCCAGTAGTACCAATTCTGGCTACACCTTC. As protein: CASSTNSGYTF. The J gene is TRBJ1-2, the V gene TRBV19; D gene uncertain. Germline CDR1 reads LNHDA; CDR2 reads SQIVND (reference sequence). V was trimmed by 4 bases and J by 7 bases, leaving 7 bases between them. The CDR3 totals 11 residues.

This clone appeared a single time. CDR3 amino acids: CASSQEGGSPLHF. Written as DNA, the CDR3 is TGTGCCAGCAGCCAAGAAGGGGGTTCACCCCTCCACTTT. The chain joins TRBV3-1 (or the pseudogene TRBV3-2) to TRBJ1-6; D possibly corresponds to TRBD1 (6 bases). The CDR3 sequence is 13 residues long. Germline CDR1 is LGHDT and CDR2 is YNNKEL (reference sequence). V gave up 0 bases and J gave up 9 bases, with 6 bases separating them.

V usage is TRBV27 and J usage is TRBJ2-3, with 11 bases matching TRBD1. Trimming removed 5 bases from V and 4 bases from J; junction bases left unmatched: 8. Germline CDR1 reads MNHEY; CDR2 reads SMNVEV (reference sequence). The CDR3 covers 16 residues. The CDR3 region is CASSLGTGGAADTQYF. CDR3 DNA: TGTGCCAGCAGTCTAGGGACAGGGGGGGCAGCAGATACGCAGTATTTT.